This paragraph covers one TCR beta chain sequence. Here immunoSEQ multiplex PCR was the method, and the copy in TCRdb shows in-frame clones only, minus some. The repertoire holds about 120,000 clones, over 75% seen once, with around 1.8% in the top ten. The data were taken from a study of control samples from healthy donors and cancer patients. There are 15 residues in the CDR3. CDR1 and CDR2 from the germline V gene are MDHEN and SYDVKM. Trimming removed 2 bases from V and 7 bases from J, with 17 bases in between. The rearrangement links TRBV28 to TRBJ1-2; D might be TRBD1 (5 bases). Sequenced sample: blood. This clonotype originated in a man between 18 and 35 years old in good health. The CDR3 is CASSLAIRQGRGYTF. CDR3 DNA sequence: TGTGCCAGCAGTTTAGCGATAAGGCAGGGTCGTGGCTACACCTTC.